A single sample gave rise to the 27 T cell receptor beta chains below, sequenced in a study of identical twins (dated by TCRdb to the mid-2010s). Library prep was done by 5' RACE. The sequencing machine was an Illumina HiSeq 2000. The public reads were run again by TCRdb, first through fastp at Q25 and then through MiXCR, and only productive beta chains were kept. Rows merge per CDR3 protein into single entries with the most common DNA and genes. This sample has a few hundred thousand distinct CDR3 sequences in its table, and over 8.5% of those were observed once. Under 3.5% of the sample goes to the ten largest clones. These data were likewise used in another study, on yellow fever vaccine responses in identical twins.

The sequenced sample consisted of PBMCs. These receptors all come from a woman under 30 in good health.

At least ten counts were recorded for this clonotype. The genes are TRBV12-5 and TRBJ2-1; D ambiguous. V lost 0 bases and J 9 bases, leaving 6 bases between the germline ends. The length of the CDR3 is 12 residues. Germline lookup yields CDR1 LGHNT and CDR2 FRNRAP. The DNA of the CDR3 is TGTGCTAGTGGTTTGGTTATCACTGAGCAGTTCTTC. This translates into CASGLVITEQFF.

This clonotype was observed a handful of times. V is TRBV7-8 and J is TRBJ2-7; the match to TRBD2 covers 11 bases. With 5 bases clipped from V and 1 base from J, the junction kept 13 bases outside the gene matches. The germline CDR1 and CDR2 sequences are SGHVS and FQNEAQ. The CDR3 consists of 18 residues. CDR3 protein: CASSLTTGTSGDSYEQYF. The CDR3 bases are TGTGCCAGCAGCCTTACGACCGGGACTAGCGGAGATTCCTACGAGCAGTACTTC.

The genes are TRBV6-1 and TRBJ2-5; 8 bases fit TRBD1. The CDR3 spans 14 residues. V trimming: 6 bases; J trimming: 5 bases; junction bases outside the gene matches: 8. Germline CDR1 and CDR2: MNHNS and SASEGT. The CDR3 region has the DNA TGTGCCAGCAGCCCGGACAGGGCAGGGGAGACCCAGTACTTC. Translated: CASSPDRAGETQYF.

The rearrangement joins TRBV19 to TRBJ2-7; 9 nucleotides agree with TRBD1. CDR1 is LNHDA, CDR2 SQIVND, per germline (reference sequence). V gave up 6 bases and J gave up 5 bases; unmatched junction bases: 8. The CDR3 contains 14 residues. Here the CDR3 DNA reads TGTGCCAGTAGACCGGGACAGGGATTACACGAGCAGTACTTC. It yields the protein CASRPGQGLHEQYF.

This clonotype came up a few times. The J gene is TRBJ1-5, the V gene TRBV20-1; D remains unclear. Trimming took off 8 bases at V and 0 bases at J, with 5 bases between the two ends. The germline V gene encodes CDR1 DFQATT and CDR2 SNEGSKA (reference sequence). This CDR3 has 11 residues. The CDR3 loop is CSLGSNQPQHF. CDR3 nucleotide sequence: TGCAGTCTCGGTAGCAATCAGCCCCAGCATTTT.

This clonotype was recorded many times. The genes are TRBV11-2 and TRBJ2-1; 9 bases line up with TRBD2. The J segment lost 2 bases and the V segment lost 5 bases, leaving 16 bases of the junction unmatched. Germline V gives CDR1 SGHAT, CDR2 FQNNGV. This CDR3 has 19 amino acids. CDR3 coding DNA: TGTGCCAGCAGCCAGTGGACTAGCGAATTACTCCTTCCCTACAATGAGCAGTTCTTC. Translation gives CASSQWTSELLLPYNEQFF.

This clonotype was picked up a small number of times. This CDR3 reads CASSQDRGINLFF. CDR3 DNA: TGCGCCAGCAGCCAGGACAGGGGCATTAACCTGTTTTTT. V gene TRBV4-3 combines with J gene TRBJ2-2; TRBD1 matches 9 bases. From germline, CDR1 is LGHNA and CDR2 YSLEER. CDR3 length: 13 residues. V was clipped by 3 bases and J by 14 bases; unmatched bases: 7.

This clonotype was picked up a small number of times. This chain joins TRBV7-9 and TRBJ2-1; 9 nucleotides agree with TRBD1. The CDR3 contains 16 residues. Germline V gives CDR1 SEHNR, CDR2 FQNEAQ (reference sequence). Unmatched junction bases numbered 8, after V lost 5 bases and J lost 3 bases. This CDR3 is CASSGWTGVNYNEQFF. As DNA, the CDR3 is TGTGCCAGCAGCGGGTGGACAGGGGTAAACTACAATGAGCAGTTCTTC.

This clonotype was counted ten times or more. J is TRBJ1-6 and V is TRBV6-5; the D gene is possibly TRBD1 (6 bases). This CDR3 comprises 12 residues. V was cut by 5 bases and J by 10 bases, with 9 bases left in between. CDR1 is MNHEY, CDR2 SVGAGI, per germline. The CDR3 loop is CASSTGTSPLHF. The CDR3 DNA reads TGTGCCAGCAGTACAGGGACCTCACCCCTCCACTTT.

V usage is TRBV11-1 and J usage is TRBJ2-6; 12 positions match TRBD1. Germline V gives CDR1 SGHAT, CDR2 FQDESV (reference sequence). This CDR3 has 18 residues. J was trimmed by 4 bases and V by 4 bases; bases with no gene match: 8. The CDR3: CASSYRDRGLEGANVLTF. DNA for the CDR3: TGTGCCAGCAGCTACCGGGACAGGGGGCTCGAAGGGGCCAACGTCCTGACTTTC.

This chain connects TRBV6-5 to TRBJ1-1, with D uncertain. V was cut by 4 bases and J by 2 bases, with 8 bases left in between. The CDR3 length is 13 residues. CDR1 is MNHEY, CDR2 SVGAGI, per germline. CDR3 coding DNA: TGTGCCAGCAGTTGGGCCACCAACACTGAAGCTTTCTTT. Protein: CASSWATNTEAFF.

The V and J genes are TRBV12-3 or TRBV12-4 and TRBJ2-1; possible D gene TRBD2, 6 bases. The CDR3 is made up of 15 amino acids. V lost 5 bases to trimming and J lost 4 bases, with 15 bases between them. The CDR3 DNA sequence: TGTGCCAGCAGTACGGGCTGGGGGGTGTACAATGAGCAGTTCTTC. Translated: CASSTGWGVYNEQFF.

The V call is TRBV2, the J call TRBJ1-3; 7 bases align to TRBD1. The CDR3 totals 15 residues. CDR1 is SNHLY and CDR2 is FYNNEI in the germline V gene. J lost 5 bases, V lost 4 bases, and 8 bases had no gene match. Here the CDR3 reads CASSAGGDRRNTIYF. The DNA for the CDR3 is TGTGCCAGCAGTGCGGGGGGGGACAGACGAAACACCATATATTTT.

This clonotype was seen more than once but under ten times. CDR3 nucleotide sequence: TGTGCCAGCAGTTTGGGGAACGACCAGCCCCAGCATTTT. Translating it yields CASSLGNDQPQHF. This sequence joins TRBV12-3 or TRBV12-4 and TRBJ1-5; D unresolved. The ends were cut back, 3 bases at V and 7 bases at J, with 10 bases in the middle. The CDR3 totals 13 residues.

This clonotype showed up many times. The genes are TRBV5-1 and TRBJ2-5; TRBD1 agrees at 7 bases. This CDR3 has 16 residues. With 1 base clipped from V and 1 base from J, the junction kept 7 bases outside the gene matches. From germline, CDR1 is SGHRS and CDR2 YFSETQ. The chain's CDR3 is CASSLPQGKFQETQYF. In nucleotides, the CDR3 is TGCGCCAGCAGCTTGCCACAGGGGAAGTTCCAAGAGACCCAGTACTTC.

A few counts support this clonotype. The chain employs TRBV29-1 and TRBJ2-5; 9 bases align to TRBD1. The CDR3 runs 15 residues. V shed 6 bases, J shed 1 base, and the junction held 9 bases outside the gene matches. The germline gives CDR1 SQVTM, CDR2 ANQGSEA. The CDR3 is CSVEPLDRGQETQYF. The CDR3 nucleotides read TGCAGCGTGGAACCTCTGGACAGGGGCCAAGAGACCCAGTACTTC.

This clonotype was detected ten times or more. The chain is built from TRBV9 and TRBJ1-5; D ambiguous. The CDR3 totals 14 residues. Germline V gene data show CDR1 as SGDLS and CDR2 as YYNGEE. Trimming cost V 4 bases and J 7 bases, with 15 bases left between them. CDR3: CASSPNGGRQPQHF. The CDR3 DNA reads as TGTGCCAGCAGCCCCAATGGTGGTAGGCAGCCCCAGCATTTT.

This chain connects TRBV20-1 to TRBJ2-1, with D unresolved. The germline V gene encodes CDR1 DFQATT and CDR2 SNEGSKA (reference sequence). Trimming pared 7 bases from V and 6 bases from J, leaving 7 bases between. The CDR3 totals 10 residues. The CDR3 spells CSVRSNEQFF. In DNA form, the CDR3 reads TGCAGTGTTCGGAGCAATGAGCAGTTCTTC.

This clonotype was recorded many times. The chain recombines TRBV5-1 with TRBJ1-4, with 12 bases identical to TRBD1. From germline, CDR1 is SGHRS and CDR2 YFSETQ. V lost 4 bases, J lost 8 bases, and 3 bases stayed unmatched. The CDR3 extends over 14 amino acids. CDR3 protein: CASSRDRGREKLFF. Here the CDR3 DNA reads TGCGCCAGCAGCCGGGACAGGGGGCGAGAAAAACTGTTTTTT.

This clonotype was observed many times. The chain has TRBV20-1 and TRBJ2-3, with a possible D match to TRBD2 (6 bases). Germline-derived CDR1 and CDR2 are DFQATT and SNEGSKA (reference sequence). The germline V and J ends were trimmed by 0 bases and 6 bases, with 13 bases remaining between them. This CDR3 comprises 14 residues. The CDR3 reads CSARDSSGRDTQYF. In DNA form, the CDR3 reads TGCAGTGCTAGAGATAGCTCAGGGAGGGATACGCAGTATTTT.

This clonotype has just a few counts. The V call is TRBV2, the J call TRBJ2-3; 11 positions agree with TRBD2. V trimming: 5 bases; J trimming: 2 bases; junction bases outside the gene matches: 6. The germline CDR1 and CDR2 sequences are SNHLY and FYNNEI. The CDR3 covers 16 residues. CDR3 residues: CASSTTSGVPTDTQYF. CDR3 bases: TGTGCCAGCAGTACGACTAGCGGGGTTCCCACAGATACGCAGTATTTT.

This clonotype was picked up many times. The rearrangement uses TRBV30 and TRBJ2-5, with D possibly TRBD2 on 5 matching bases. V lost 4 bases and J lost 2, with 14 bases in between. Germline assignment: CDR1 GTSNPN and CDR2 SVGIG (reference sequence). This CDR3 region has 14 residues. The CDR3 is CAWMEAGGQETQYF. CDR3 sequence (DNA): TGTGCCTGGATGGAGGCCGGAGGACAAGAGACCCAGTACTTC. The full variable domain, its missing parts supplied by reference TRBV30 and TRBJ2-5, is SQTIHQWPATLVQPVGSPLSLECTVEGTSNPNLYWYRQAAGRGLQLLFYSVGIGQISSEVPQNLSASRPQDRQFILSSKKLLLSDSGFYLCAWMEAGGQETQYFGPGTRLLVL.

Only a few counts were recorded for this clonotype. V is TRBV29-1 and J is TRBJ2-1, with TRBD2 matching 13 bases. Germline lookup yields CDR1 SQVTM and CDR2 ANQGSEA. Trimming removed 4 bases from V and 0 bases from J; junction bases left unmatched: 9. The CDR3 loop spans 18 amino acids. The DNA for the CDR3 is TGCAGCGTTGTTCCGACTAGCGGGAGGACCAGCTCCTACAATGAGCAGTTCTTC. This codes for CSVVPTSGRTSSYNEQFF.

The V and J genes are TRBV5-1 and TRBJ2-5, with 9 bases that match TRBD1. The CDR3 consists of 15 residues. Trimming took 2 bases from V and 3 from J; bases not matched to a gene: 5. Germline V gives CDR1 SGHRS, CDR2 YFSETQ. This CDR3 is CASSFQQGAEETQYF. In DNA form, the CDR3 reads TGCGCCAGCAGCTTTCAACAGGGGGCTGAAGAGACCCAGTACTTC.

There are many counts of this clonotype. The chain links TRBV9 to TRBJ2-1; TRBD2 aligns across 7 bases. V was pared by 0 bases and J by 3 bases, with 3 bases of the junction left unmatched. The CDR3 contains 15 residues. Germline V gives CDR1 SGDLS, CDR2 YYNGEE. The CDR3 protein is CASSVESGGYNEQFF. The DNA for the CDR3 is TGTGCCAGCAGCGTAGAGTCGGGAGGCTACAATGAGCAGTTCTTC.

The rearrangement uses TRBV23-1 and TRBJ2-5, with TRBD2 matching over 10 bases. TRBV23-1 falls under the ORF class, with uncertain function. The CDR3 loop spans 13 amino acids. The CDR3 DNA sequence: TGCTCCACTCAAGCGGGGGGGCAAGAGACCCAGTACTTC. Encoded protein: CSTQAGGQETQYF.

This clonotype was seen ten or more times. CDR3 in amino acids: CASSLSGGGNQPQHF. CDR3 DNA sequence: TGTGCCAGCAGCCTGAGTGGGGGCGGTAATCAGCCCCAGCATTTT. The chain recombines TRBV7-8 with TRBJ1-5; tentatively, D is TRBD1 (6 bases). Germline V lookup: CDR1 SGHVS, CDR2 FQNEAQ. The CDR3 is 15 residues long. Trimming pared 5 bases from V and 4 bases from J, leaving 15 bases between.